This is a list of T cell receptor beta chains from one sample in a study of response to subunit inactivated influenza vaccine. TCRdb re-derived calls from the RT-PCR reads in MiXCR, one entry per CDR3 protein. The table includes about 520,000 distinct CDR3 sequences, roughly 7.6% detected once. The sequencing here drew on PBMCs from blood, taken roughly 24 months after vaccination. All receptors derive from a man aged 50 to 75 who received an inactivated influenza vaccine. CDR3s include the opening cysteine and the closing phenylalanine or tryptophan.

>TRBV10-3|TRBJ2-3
CAISEGQRGDTQYF
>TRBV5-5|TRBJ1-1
CASSAVGRGAAEAFF
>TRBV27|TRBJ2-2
CASSPQSVPTGELFF
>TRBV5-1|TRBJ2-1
CASSLAGYSQQFF
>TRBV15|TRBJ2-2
CATSKRESNTGELFF
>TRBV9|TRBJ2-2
CASSGVGTGLRELFF
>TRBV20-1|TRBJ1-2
CSARAGNYDYTF
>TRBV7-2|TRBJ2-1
CASSLYPNSNEQFF
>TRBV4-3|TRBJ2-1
CASSQDIRADGAEQFF
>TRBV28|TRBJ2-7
CASSSLGLIYYEQYF
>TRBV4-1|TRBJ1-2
CASSQESTGGPYGYTF
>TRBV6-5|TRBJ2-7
CASRQGDEQYF
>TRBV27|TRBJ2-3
CASSLFSSTDTQYF
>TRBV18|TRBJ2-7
CASSEGQGYEQYF
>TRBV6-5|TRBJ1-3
CASSGGNTIYF
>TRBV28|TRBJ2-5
CASSSPASGRNQETQYF
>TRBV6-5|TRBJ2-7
CASSSRLTGAGSEQYF
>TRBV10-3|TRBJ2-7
CAIRGGSLSYEQYF
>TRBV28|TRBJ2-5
CASSLGVVETQYF
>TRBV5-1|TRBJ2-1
CASSRTGSGNNEQFF
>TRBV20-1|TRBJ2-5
CSARSARQTQTQYF
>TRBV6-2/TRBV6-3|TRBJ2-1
CASSSTAPSSYNEQFF
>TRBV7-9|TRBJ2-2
CASTPRSGDTGELFF
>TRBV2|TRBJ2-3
CASSRQGAGDTQYF
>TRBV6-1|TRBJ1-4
CASTVRGRVEKLFF
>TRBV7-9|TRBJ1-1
CASSTLNRDSWRAFF
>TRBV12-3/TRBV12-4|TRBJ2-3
CASSLGGATQYF
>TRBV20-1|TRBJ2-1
CSATPTGSSYNEQFF
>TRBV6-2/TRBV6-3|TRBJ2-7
CASSYNPAGGRALSSYEQYF
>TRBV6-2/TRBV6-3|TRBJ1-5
CASNDRVVQPQHF
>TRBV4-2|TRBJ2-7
CASSQERSVSYEQYF
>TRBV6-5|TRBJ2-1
CASSYSRDLLDEQFF
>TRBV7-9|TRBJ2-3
CASSLLSLAGDADTQYF
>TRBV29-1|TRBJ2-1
CSVILMKAGDDEQFF
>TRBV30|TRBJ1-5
CAWSVRVGPQHF